This T cell receptor (beta chain) is drawn from a study of blood T cells in healthy people across ages. For the second PCR, which ran for about 7 to 11 cycles, a sample-barcoded 5' primer and a J-beta primer mix were used. TCRdb recomputed calls from the 5' RACE reads with MiXCR, one row per CDR3 protein. The sample lists some 1.7 million distinct CDR3 sequences; approximately 28% were seen once. This clonotype has ten or more counts. The CDR3 sequence is 16 residues long. The V end lost 0 bases, the J end lost 7 bases, and 15 bases lay between the germline ends. Germline V lookup: CDR1 MNHEY, CDR2 SVGAGI.

This clonotype was sampled from a woman younger than 45 in good health. The V and J genes are TRBV6-5 and TRBJ1-4; TRBD1 is a possible D gene (6 bases). The sequenced sample was blood. Here the CDR3 reads CASSYSPDRPGEKLFF. CDR3 nucleotides: TGTGCCAGCAGTTACTCCCCGGACAGACCTGGTGAAAAACTGTTTTTT.